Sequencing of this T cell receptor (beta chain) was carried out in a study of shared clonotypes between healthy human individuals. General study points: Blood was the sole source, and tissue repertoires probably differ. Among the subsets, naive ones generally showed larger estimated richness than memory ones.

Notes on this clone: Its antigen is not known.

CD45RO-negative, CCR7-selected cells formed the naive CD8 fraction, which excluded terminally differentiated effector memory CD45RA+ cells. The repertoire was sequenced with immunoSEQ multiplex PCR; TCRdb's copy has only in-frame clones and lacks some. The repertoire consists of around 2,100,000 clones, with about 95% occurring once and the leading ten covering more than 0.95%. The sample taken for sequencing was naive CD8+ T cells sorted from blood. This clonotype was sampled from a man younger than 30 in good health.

CDR3 nucleotides: TGTGCCAGTAGTATCGGGACAACGGGTACTGAAGCTTTCTTT. Translated, it gives CASSIGTTGTEAFF. The chain combines TRBV19 with TRBJ1-1; weak D call: TRBD1 (6 bases). Per the germline V gene, CDR1 is LNHDA and CDR2 is SQIVND (reference sequence). Trimming stripped 3 bases from V and 5 bases from J, with 13 bases between. There are 14 residues in the CDR3.